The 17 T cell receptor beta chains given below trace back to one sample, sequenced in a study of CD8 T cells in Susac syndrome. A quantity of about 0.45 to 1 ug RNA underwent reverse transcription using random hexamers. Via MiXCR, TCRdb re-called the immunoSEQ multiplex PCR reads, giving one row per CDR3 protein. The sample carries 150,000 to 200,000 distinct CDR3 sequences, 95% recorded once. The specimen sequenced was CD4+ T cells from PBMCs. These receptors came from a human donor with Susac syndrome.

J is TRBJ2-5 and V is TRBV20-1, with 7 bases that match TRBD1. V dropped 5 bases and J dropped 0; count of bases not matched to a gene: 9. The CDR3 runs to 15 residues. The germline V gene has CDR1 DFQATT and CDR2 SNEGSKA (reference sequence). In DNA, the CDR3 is TGCAGTGCTCCCAGGACAGGCGCCCACCAAGAGACCCAGTACTTC. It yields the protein CSAPRTGAHQETQYF.

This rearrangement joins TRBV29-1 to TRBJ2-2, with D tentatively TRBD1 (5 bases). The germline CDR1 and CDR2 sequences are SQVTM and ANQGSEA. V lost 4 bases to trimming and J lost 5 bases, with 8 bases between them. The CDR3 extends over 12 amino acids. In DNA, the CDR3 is TGCAGCGTTGCTCAGGGAACCGGGGAGCTGTTTTTT. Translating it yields CSVAQGTGELFF.

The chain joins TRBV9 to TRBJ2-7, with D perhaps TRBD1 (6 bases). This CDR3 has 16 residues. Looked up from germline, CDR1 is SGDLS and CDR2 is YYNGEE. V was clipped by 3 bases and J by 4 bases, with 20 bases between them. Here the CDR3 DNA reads TGTGCCAGCAGCGAATCTACAGGGAGTTCAGCTTACGAGCAGTACTTC. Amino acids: CASSESTGSSAYEQYF.

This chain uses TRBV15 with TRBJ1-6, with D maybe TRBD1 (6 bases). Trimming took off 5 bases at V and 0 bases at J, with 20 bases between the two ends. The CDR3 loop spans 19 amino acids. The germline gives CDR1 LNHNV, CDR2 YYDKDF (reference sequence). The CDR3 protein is CATSPRYRAGSSYNSPLHF. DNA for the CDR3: TGTGCCACCAGCCCCCGCTACAGGGCCGGGAGCTCCTATAATTCACCCCTCCACTTT.

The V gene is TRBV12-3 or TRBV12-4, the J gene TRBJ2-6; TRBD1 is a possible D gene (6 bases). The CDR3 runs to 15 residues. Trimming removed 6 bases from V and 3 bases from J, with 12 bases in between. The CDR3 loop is CASRPTGFGANVLTF. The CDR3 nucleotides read TGTGCCAGCAGACCTACAGGGTTTGGGGCCAACGTCCTGACTTTC.

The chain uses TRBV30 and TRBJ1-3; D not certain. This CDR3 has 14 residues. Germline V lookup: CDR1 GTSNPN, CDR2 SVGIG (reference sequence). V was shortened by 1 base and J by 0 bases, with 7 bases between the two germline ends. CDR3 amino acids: CAWSASGSGNTIYF. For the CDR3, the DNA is TGTGCCTGGAGTGCCTCTGGCTCTGGAAACACCATATATTTT.

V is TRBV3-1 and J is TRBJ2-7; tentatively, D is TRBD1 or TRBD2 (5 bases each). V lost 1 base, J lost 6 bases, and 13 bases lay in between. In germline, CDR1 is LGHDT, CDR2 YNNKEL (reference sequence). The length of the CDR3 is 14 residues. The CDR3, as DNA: TGTGCCAGCAGCCAAGCACGGGACCCCAGCGAGCAGTACTTC. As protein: CASSQARDPSEQYF.

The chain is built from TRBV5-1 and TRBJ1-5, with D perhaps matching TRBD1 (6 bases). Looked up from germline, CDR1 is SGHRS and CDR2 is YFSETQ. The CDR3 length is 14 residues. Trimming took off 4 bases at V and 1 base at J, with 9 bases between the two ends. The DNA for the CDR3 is TGCGCCAGCAGCGCGGACAGCAGCAATCAGCCCCAGCATTTT. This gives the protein CASSADSSNQPQHF. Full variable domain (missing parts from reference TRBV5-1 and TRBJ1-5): KAGVTQTPRYLIKTRGQQVTLSCSPISGHRSVSWYQQTPGQGLQFLFEYFSETQRNKGNFPGRFSGRQFSNSRSEMNVSTLELGDSALYLCASSADSSNQPQHFGDGTRLSIL.

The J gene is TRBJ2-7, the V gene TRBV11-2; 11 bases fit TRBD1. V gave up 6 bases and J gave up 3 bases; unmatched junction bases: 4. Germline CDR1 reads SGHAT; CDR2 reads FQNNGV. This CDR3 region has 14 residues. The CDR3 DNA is TGTGCCAGCAGGTTGGGACAGGGGGACTACGAGCAGTACTTC. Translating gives CASRLGQGDYEQYF.

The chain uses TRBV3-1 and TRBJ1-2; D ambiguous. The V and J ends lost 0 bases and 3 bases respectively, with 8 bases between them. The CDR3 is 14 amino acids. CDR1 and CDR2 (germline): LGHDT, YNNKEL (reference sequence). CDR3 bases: TGTGCCAGCAGCCAAGAGCCCTTGGACTATGGCTACACCTTC. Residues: CASSQEPLDYGYTF.

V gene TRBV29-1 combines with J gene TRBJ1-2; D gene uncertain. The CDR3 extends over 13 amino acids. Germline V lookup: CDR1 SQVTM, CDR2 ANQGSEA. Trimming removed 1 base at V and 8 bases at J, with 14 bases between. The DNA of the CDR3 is TGCAGCGTTGAAGCGAGGCGGGCAAAGGGCTACACCTTC. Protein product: CSVEARRAKGYTF. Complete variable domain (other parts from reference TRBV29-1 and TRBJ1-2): SAVISQKPSRDICQRGTSLTIQCQVDSQVTMMFWYRQQPGQSLTLIATANQGSEATYESGFVIDKFPISRPNLTFSTLTVSNMSPEDSSIYLCSVEARRAKGYTFGSGTRLTVV.

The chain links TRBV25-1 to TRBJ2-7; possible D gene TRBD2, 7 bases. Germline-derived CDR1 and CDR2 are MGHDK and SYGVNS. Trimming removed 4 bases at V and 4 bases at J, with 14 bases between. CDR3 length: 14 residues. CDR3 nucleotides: TGTGCCAGCAGTGGTTGGGGGGGCCTATACGAGCAGTACTTC. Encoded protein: CASSGWGGLYEQYF.

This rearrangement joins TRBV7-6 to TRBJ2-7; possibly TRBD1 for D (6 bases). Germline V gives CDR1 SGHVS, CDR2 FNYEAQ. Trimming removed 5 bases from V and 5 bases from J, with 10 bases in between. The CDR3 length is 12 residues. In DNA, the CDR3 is TGTGCCAGCAGCCAACAGGGAGACGAGCAGTACTTC. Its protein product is CASSQQGDEQYF. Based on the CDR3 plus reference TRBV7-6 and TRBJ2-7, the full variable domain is GAGVSQSPRYKVTKRGQDVALRCDPISGHVSLYWYRQALGQGPEFLTYFNYEAQQDKSGLPNDRFSAERPEGSISTLTIQRTEQRDSAMYRCASSQQGDEQYFGPGTRLTVT.

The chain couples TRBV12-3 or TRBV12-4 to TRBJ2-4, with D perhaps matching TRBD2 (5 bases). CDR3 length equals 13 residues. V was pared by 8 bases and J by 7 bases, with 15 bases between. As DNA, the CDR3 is TGTGCCAGCTATATCGAGGGCAGCAACATTCAGTACTTC. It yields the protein CASYIEGSNIQYF.

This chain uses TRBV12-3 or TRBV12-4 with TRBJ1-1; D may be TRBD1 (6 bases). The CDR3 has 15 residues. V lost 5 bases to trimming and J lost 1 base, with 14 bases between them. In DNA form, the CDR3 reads TGTGCCAGCAGTCCACAGGGCATGGGGAACACTGAAGCTTTCTTT. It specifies CASSPQGMGNTEAFF.

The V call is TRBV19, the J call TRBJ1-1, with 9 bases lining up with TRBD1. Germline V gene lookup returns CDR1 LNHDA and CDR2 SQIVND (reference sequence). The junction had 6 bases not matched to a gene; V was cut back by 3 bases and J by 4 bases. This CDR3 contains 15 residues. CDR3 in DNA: TGTGCCAGTAGTATTTTAACAGGGGGCGGCACTGAAGCTTTCTTT. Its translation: CASSILTGGGTEAFF.

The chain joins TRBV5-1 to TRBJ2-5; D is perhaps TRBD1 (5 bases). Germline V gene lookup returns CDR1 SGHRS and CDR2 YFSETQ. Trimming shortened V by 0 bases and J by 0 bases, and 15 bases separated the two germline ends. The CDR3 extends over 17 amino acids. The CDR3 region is CASSLDWRQNNQETQYF. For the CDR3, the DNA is TGCGCCAGCAGCTTGGATTGGAGACAGAATAACCAAGAGACCCAGTACTTC.